The clone carrying this T cell receptor beta chain was recorded once. Its antigen is as yet unknown. This entry comes from a study of cytomegalovirus exposure and HLA in healthy donors. Broader study findings: Later findings reportedly placed an Asian-associated ancestry cluster below the approximately 620-donor mean for N-insertions. Indistinguishability led to the exclusion of some V segments, TRBV6-2 and TRBV6-3 included. According to a later analysis, most TCR beta chains associated with CMV appeared HLA-restricted.

It was with 60 Vbeta and 13 Jbeta primers that the PCR ran. Per the original data handling: Per a later analysis, the number of unique TCR beta chains was about 80 million, of which 8.5 million to 11 million were shared. Profiled with immunoSEQ multiplex PCR; TCRdb holds only in-frame clones, not every one. The V and J calls and the clone size are those of that table, but D and trimming were determined from the DNA. The table shows 150,000 to 200,000 clones, with about 88% occurring only once. The CDR3 consists of 16 residues. Trimming stripped 2 bases from V and 7 bases from J, with 17 bases between. Germline CDR1 is LNHDA and CDR2 is SQIVND (reference sequence).

The receptor comes from a man between 18 and 35 years old in good health and CMV-seropositive. Material: PBMCs. This chain links TRBV19 with TRBJ2-2, with D perhaps TRBD2 (6 bases). CDR3 protein: CASSIPRRGTGGELFF. The CDR3 bases are TGTGCCAGTAGTATACCCCGCCGGGGGACGGGCGGGGAGCTGTTTTTT.